This T cell receptor beta chain was found in a study of shared clonotypes between healthy human individuals. Study overall: Three plates were used per donor for CD4 naive, three for CD4 memory, two for CD8 naive and one for CD8 memory.

TCRdb's table, derived via immunoSEQ multiplex PCR, lists solely in-frame clones and lacks some. This table holds a few million clones, more than 90% found once. The CDR3 consists of 12 residues. Trimming removed 3 bases from V and 3 bases from J, with 6 bases in between. Regarding this clone: Its antigen remains unknown.

Broader study findings: The study drew on few donors, limiting represented genetic and exposure-history diversity.

The material sequenced was naive CD4+ T cells sorted from blood. Subset specified: CD45RA+ positively selected. The rearrangement joins TRBV23-1 to TRBJ2-7; the D is unclear. TRBV23-1 is reported as an ORF; its role is uncertain. This sequence originates from a man aged 18 to 30 in good health. The CDR3 is CASSQGSYEQYF. CDR3 in DNA: TGCGCCAGCAGTCAGGGCAGCTACGAGCAGTACTTC.